The subject of this entry is one TCR beta chain. These data come from a study of blood T cell repertoires in COVID-19. Study-level background: The analysed material was cDNA or gDNA that came from T cells, B-cell-depleted T cells, or PBMCs.

CDR3 length: 14 amino acids. Germline assignment: CDR1 SGHRS and CDR2 YFSETQ. Trimming shortened V by 4 bases and J by 1 base, and 9 bases separated the two germline ends. TCRdb's copy holds only in-frame clones and misses some; the assay was immunoSEQ multiplex PCR. The sample has about 220,000 clones, more than 65% seen once. The rearrangement links TRBV5-1 to TRBJ1-3; D gene ambiguous. The TCR was taken from a woman aged 25-40 years who had recovered from COVID-19. The sample consisted of peripheral blood. The DNA for the CDR3 is TGCGCCAGCAGCGGAGGAACGTCTGGAAACACCATATATTTT. The encoded protein is CASSGGTSGNTIYF.